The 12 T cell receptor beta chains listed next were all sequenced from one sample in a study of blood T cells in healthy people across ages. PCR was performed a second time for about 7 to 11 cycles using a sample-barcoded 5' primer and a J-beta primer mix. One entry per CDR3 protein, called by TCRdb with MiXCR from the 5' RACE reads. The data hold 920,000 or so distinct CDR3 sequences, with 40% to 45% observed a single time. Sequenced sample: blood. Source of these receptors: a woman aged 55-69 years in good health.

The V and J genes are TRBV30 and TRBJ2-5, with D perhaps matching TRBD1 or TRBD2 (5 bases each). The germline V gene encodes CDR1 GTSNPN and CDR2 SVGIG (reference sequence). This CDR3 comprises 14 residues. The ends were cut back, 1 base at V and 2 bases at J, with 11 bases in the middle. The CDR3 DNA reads TGTGCCTGGAGTGGGGGGATCCGACAAGAGACCCAGTACTTC. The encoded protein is CAWSGGIRQETQYF.

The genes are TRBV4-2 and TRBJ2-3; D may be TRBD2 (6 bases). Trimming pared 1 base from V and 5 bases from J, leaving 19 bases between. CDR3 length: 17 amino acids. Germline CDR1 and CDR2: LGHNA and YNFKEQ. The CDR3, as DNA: TGTGCCAGCAGCCAAGCGGTCGGGACTGGCGGGAAAGATACGCAGTATTTT. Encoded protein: CASSQAVGTGGKDTQYF.

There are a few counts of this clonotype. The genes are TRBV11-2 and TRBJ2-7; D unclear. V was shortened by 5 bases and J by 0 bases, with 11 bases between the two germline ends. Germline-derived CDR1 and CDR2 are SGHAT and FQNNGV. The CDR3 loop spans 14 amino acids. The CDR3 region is CASSPTASSYEQYF. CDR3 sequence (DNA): TGTGCCAGCAGCCCGACGGCCAGCTCCTACGAGCAGTACTTC.

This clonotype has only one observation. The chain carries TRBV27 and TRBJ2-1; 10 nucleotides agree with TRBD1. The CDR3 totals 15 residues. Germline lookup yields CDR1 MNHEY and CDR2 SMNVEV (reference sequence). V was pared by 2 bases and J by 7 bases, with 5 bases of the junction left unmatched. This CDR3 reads CASSLLGQGTNEQFF. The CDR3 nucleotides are TGTGCCAGCAGTTTACTGGGACAGGGGACAAATGAGCAGTTCTTC.

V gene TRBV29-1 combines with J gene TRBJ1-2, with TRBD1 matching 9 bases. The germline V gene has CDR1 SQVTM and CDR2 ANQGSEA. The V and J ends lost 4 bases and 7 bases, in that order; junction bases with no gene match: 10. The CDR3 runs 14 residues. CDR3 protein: CSVVQGAEVFGYTF. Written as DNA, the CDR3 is TGCAGCGTTGTACAGGGGGCGGAGGTTTTTGGCTACACCTTC.

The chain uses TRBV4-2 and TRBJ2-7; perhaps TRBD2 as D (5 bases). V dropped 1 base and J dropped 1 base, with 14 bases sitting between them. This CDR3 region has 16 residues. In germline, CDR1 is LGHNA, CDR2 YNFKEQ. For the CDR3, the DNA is TGTGCCAGCAGCCAAGGCGGGCGAGGGTTATCCTACGAGCAGTACTTC. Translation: CASSQGGRGLSYEQYF.

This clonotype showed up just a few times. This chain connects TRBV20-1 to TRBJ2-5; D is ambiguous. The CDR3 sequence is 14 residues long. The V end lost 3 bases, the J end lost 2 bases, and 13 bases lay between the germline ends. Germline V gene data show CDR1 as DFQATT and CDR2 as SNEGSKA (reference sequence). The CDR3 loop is CSASEPGRQETQYF. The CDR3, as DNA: TGCAGTGCTAGTGAACCGGGCCGACAAGAGACCCAGTACTTC.

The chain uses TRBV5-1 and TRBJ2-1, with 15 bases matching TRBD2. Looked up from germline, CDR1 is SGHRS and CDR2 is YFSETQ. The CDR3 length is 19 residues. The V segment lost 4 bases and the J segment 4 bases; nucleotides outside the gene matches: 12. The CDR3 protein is CASSPEGLAGGIMYNEQFF. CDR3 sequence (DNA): TGCGCCAGCAGCCCCGAGGGACTAGCGGGAGGCATCATGTACAATGAGCAGTTCTTC.

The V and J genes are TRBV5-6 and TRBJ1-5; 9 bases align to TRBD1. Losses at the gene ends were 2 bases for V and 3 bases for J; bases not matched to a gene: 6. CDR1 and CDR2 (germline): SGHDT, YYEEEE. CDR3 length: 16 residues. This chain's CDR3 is CASSFSGTGINQPQHF. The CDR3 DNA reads TGTGCCAGCAGCTTCTCCGGGACAGGGATCAATCAGCCCCAGCATTTT.

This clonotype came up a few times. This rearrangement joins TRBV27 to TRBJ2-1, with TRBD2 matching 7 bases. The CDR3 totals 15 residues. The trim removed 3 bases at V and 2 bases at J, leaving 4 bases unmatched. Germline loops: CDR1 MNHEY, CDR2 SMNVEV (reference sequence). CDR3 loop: CASSFWLAAYNEQFF. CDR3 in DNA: TGTGCCAGCAGTTTCTGGCTAGCGGCCTACAATGAGCAGTTCTTC.

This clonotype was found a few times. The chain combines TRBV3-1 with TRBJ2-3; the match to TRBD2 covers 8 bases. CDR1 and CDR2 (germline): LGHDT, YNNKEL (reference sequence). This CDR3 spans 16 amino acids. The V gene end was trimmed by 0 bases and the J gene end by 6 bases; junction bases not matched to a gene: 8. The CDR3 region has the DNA TGTGCCAGCAGCCAAGATTTCGGGACTAGAGGGGATACGCAGTATTTT. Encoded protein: CASSQDFGTRGDTQYF.

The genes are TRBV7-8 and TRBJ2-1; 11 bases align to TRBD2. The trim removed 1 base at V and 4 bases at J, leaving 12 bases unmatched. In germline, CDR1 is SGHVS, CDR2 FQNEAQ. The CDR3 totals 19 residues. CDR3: CASSLVRGTSGSMYNEQFF. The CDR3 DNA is TGTGCCAGCAGCTTAGTTAGAGGAACTAGCGGGAGTATGTACAATGAGCAGTTCTTC.